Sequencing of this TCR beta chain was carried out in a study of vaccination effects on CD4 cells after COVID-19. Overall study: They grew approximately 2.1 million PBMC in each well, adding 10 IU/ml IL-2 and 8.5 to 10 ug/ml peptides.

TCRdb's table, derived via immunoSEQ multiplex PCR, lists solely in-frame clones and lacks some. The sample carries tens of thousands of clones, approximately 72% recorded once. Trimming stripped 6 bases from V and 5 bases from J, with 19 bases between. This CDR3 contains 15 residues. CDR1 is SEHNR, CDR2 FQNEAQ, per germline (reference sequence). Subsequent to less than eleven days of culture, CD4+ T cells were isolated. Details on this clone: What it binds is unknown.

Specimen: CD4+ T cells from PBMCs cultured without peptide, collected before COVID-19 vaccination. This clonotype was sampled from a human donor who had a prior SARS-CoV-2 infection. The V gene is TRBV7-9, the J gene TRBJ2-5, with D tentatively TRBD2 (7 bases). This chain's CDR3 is CASSPRGGRDETQYF. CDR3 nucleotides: TGTGCCAGCAGTCCCAGGGGCGGGAGAGATGAGACCCAGTACTTC.